The 24 T cell receptor beta chains given below trace back to one sample, sequenced in a study of naive and memory T cell subsets. Both TRBC1 and TRBC2 were covered by a beta constant-region primer of two equimolar oligonucleotides. Nested alpha and beta constant-region primers with the SP2 primer drove four PCR rounds on ligated cDNA. MiXCR, run by TCRdb on the UMI-ligation and nested PCR reads, gives a single entry per CDR3 protein. The sample lists around 130,000 distinct CDR3 sequences; around 35% were seen once. The sequenced material came from central memory CD4+ T cells from blood. The receptor set was obtained from a human donor in good health.

The chain employs TRBV7-7 and TRBJ2-1; TRBD2 aligns across 7 bases. CDR3 length: 14 residues. Germline CDR1 is SSHAT and CDR2 is FNYEAQ (reference sequence). DNA of the CDR3: TGTGCTAGCTCCGTTGAGGGAGGGCGGAATGAGCAGTTCTTC. It is translated as CASSVEGGRNEQFF.

This clonotype was observed a handful of times. The gene calls are TRBV25-1 and TRBJ2-7; TRBD2 is a possible D gene (6 bases). V was cut by 2 bases and J by 3 bases, with 17 bases left in between. The CDR3 runs to 16 residues. CDR1 and CDR2 from the germline V gene are MGHDK and SYGVNS. CDR3 region: CASSEHPGTGLYEQYF. In nucleotides, the CDR3 is TGTGCCAGCAGTGAACACCCCGGGACGGGACTCTACGAGCAGTACTTC.

This clonotype was observed once. This sequence joins TRBV20-1 and TRBJ2-1; TRBD2 matches at 12 bases. Germline V gene data show CDR1 as DFQATT and CDR2 as SNEGSKA (reference sequence). V shed 4 bases, J shed 10 bases, and the junction held 11 bases outside the gene matches. The CDR3 extends over 15 amino acids. DNA for the CDR3: TGCAGTGCTAATCGGGCTAGCGGGAGGGCCTTAGAGCAGTTCTTC. Its translation is CSANRASGRALEQFF.

A few counts support this clonotype. The chain has TRBV6-1 and TRBJ2-7; either TRBD1 or TRBD2 may supply D (5 bases each). Germline CDR1 reads MNHNS; CDR2 reads SASEGT. Trimming left V 8 bases short and J 5 bases short, with 22 bases between. The CDR3 has 15 residues. This chain's CDR3 is CASAPNDSGKNEQYF. The CDR3 coding sequence is TGTGCCAGCGCCCCTAATGACAGCGGTAAGAACGAGCAGTACTTC.

This clonotype has a count of ten or more. J is TRBJ2-1 and V is TRBV19, with D uncertain. V was cut by 4 bases and J by 10 bases, with 14 bases left in between. This CDR3 region has 13 residues. Germline values: CDR1 LNHDA, CDR2 SQIVND (reference sequence). The CDR3 DNA follows: TGTGCCAGTAGTACTCCGAATGTGATGGAGCAGTTCTTC. Translation: CASSTPNVMEQFF.

Notes on this clonotype: Relative to the germline gene, one junction end is altered; a read error may explain this. The chain carries TRBV27 and TRBJ2-1; a possible D gene is TRBD2 (6 bases). Germline CDR1 is MNHEY and CDR2 is SMNVEV (reference sequence). The CDR3 length is 16 residues. CDR3 loop: CASRDELQAGYSEQFF. The CDR3 coding sequence is TGTGCCAGCAGGGACGAACTCCAAGCGGGCTACAGTGAGCAGTTCTTC.

V usage is TRBV29-1 and J usage is TRBJ2-1; a possible D gene is TRBD1 (5 bases). Trimming stripped 4 bases from V and 8 bases from J, with 12 bases between. Germline CDR1 SQVTM, CDR2 ANQGSEA. The CDR3 has 12 residues. The CDR3, as DNA: TGCAGCGTTGTCCAGGGTTCCGATGAGCAGTTCTTC. Translated: CSVVQGSDEQFF.

This clonotype showed up many times. V and J are TRBV20-1 and TRBJ2-1; 10 nucleotides agree with TRBD2. This CDR3 is built from 17 residues. The junction had 16 bases not matched to a gene; V was cut back by 6 bases and J by 5 bases. The germline V gene encodes CDR1 DFQATT and CDR2 SNEGSKA (reference sequence). CDR3: CSAPGRMTSGPNNEQFF. The DNA of the CDR3 is TGCAGTGCCCCAGGGAGGATGACTAGCGGGCCGAACAATGAGCAGTTCTTC.

This clonotype was seen more than once but under ten times. This chain joins TRBV4-2 and TRBJ2-1; 12 nucleotides agree with TRBD2. The CDR3 spans 16 residues. In germline, CDR1 is LGHNA, CDR2 YNFKEQ. The J segment lost 5 bases and the V segment lost 1 base, leaving 3 bases of the junction unmatched. CDR3 coding DNA: TGTGCCAGCAGCCAAGCCGGGACTAGCGGGCACAATGAGCAGTTCTTC. Protein sequence: CASSQAGTSGHNEQFF.

The chain is built from TRBV20-1 and TRBJ2-5; possibly TRBD2 for D (5 bases). There are 11 residues in the CDR3. The germline gives CDR1 DFQATT, CDR2 SNEGSKA (reference sequence). The V and J ends lost 6 bases and 0 bases respectively, with 5 bases between them. The CDR3 DNA reads as TGCAGTGCGGAGGACCAAGAGACCCAGTACTTC. Translating gives CSAEDQETQYF.

Many counts were recorded for this clonotype. The V gene is TRBV12-3 or TRBV12-4, the J gene TRBJ2-7; 11 bases map to TRBD2. The length of the CDR3 is 16 residues. V dropped 5 bases and J dropped 1; count of bases not matched to a gene: 7. CDR3 nucleotide sequence: TGTGCCAGCAGTCGCCGACTAGCGGGACGATCCTACGAGCAGTACTTC. Amino acid sequence: CASSRRLAGRSYEQYF.

The V and J genes are TRBV19 and TRBJ2-7, with 7 bases that match TRBD1. The CDR3 runs 14 residues. V was clipped by 5 bases and J by 3 bases; unmatched bases: 7. Germline assignment: CDR1 LNHDA and CDR2 SQIVND (reference sequence). The CDR3 nucleotides are TGTGCCAGTAGTGAGCCGACAGGGAACTACGAGCAGTACTTC. It yields the protein CASSEPTGNYEQYF. Complete variable domain (other parts from reference TRBV19 and TRBJ2-7): DGGITQSPKYLFRKEGQNVTLSCEQNLNHDAMYWYRQDPGQGLRLIYYSQIVNDFQKGDIAEGYSVSREKKESFPLTVTSAQKNPTAFYLCASSEPTGNYEQYFGPGTRLTVT.

This clonotype occurred once. This rearrangement joins TRBV20-1 to TRBJ2-5; 13 bases match TRBD2. Germline V CDR1 and CDR2: DFQATT, SNEGSKA (reference sequence). The CDR3 loop spans 15 amino acids. V lost 5 bases and J lost 5; bases outside the gene matches: 8. CDR3: CSASILAGGGETQYF. As DNA, the CDR3 is TGCAGTGCTTCTATACTAGCGGGAGGGGGGGAGACCCAGTACTTC.

This clonotype was seen repeatedly, ten times or more. The rearrangement joins TRBV7-8 to TRBJ2-1, with D unclear. Trimming removed 2 bases from V and 10 bases from J, with 18 bases in between. This CDR3 is 15 amino acids long. Germline CDR1 SGHVS, CDR2 FQNEAQ. The CDR3 DNA is TGTGCCAGCAGCTTACAAGGCGGACGCAATCGGGAGCAGTTCTTC. This codes for CASSLQGGRNREQFF.

The chain joins TRBV20-1 to TRBJ2-1; TRBD2 matches 10 bases. Germline CDR1 is DFQATT and CDR2 is SNEGSKA (reference sequence). V gave up 4 bases and J gave up 9 bases; unmatched junction bases: 6. This CDR3 contains 13 residues. The CDR3: CSAKGLALGEQFF. The CDR3 nucleotides read TGCAGTGCTAAGGGACTAGCGCTTGGTGAGCAGTTCTTC.

This rearrangement joins TRBV5-5 to TRBJ2-7, with 7 bases that match TRBD2. The CDR3 is 14 amino acids. The V gene end was trimmed by 0 bases and the J gene end by 4 bases; junction bases not matched to a gene: 4. From germline, CDR1 is SGHKS and CDR2 YYEKEE (reference sequence). CDR3 in DNA: TGTGCCAGCAGCTTGGCGGCGGGGGTGTACGAGCAGTACTTC. This translates into CASSLAAGVYEQYF.

This clonotype came up a few times. The chain combines TRBV29-1 with TRBJ2-3, with 10 bases lining up with TRBD1. This CDR3 region has 12 residues. V shed 7 bases and J 9 bases; nucleotides not matched to a gene: 7. Germline-derived CDR1 and CDR2 are SQVTM and ANQGSEA. In nucleotides, the CDR3 is TGCAGCGGGAGGACAGGGGGTGGAACGCAGTATTTT. This gives the protein CSGRTGGGTQYF.

This clonotype was seen only a few times. The V gene is TRBV20-1, the J gene TRBJ1-2, with D uncertain. This CDR3 comprises 11 residues. V was clipped by 3 bases and J by 8 bases, with 10 bases between them. The V gene's germline CDR1 is DFQATT and CDR2 SNEGSKA (reference sequence). The CDR3 region is CSASSPRGYTF. The CDR3 bases are TGCAGTGCTAGCTCCCCCAGGGGCTACACCTTC.

This clonotype was recorded at least ten times. The chain links TRBV13 to TRBJ2-1; 13 nucleotides match TRBD2. CDR3 length: 15 amino acids. Per germline, CDR1 PRHDT and CDR2 FYEKMQ (reference sequence). V trimming: 5 bases; J trimming: 8 bases; junction bases outside the gene matches: 6. As DNA, the CDR3 is TGTGCCAGCAGCCGAAGGACTAGCGGGAGCCATGAGCAGTTCTTC. Its protein product is CASSRRTSGSHEQFF. Full variable domain (rest looked up from reference TRBV13 and TRBJ2-1): AAGVIQSPRHLIKEKRETATLKCYPIPRHDTVYWYQQGPGQDPQFLISFYEKMQSDKGSIPDRFSAQQFSDYHSELNMSSLELGDSALYFCASSRRTSGSHEQFFGPGTRLTVL.

The rearrangement uses TRBV28 and TRBJ1-6; D uncertain. V was trimmed by 3 bases and J by 10 bases, leaving 7 bases between them. The CDR3 extends over 12 amino acids. Germline CDR1 reads MDHEN; CDR2 reads SYDVKM. The CDR3 region has the DNA TGTGCCAGCAGTTTGTTAGAATCACCCCTCCACTTT. Amino acids: CASSLLESPLHF. The full variable domain, rest sourced from reference TRBV28 and TRBJ1-6, is DVKVTQSSRYLVKRTGEKVFLECVQDMDHENMFWYRQDPGLGLRLIYFSYDVKMKEKGDIPEGYSVSREKKERFSLILESASTNQTSMYLCASSLLESPLHFGNGTRLTVT.

The chain joins TRBV12-3 or TRBV12-4 to TRBJ2-3; TRBD1 aligns across 7 bases. Trimming removed 2 bases from V and 1 base from J; junction bases left unmatched: 0. The CDR3 totals 14 residues. This CDR3 is CASSLQGGTDTQYF. DNA of the CDR3: TGTGCCAGCAGTTTACAGGGGGGCACAGATACGCAGTATTTT.

The chain carries TRBV20-1 and TRBJ2-7; the D is unclear. CDR1 DFQATT and CDR2 SNEGSKA come from the germline V gene (reference sequence). CDR3 length equals 12 residues. The DNA for the CDR3 is TGCACCCTAGTAGCCCCCACGAGGGAGCAGTACTTC. Translating it yields CTLVAPTREQYF.

Here the CDR3 DNA reads TGCGCCAGCAGCTTGGCCCGAAGACAGAGTAATTCACCCCTCCACTTT. Translated, it gives CASSLARRQSNSPLHF. The chain carries TRBV5-1 and TRBJ1-6; TRBD1 is a possible D gene (5 bases). The germline V gene has CDR1 SGHRS and CDR2 YFSETQ. Trimming removed 0 bases at V and 6 bases at J, with 13 bases between. This CDR3 is 16 amino acids long.

The rearrangement uses TRBV7-9 and TRBJ2-6, with 7 bases identical to TRBD1. The CDR3 has 15 residues. CDR1 is SEHNR and CDR2 is FQNEAQ in the germline V gene (reference sequence). Unmatched junction bases numbered 5, after V lost 5 bases and J lost 4 bases. CDR3 amino acids: CASSNRGGGANVLTF. DNA for the CDR3: TGTGCCAGCAGCAACAGGGGTGGCGGGGCCAACGTCCTGACTTTC.